The TCR beta chain under discussion was sequenced for a study of T-cell memory formation after mild COVID-19. Study-level results: Contracting clones from day 15 to 85 had balanced CD4/CD8; later expanders favoured CD4+. The second-wave clones peaking on day 37 were not confirmed as SARS-CoV-2-specific. Contracting clones localized mainly to CM and EM when CD4+ and mainly to EMRA when CD8+.

Via MiXCR, TCRdb re-called the 5' RACE reads, giving one row per CDR3 protein. The data contain 200,000 to 250,000 distinct CDR3 sequences, about 16% of them singletons. This clonotype was observed a handful of times. The antigen remains undetermined. What was sequenced was PBMCs or a T cell subset sorted from them (not recorded which). The sequence was obtained from an adult woman who had mild COVID-19 (a few samples of this study predate the infection). Cell type and time point are not known.

CDR3 loop: CASSTFRSYDNQPQHF. DNA of the CDR3: TGTGCCAGCTCAACCTTCAGGTCATATGACAATCAGCCCCAGCATTTT. The J gene is TRBJ1-5, the V gene TRBV18, with D unclear. V was shortened by 5 bases and J by 3 bases, with 17 bases between the two germline ends. Germline V gene lookup returns CDR1 KGHSH and CDR2 LQKENI. The length of the CDR3 is 16 residues.